This T cell receptor (beta chain) was obtained from a study of siplizumab effects on memory and regulatory T cells. With regard to this clone: Its specificity is unknown.

Assayed TCR templates numbered about 10^5 for each sample. Assay used: immunoSEQ multiplex PCR; TCRdb lists only in-frame clones, some missing. The sample yields some 120,000 clones, 94% seen once. The CDR3 has 13 amino acids. Per the germline V gene, CDR1 is GTSNPN and CDR2 is SVGIG (reference sequence). V dropped 3 bases and J dropped 9 bases, with 15 bases sitting between them. Overall study results and limits: Mappable CD4+ clones that were alloreactive averaged about 63% Treg-derived with siplizumab versus 26.9% in controls. Major contributors to the alloresponse seemed to be naive T cells, which also appeared more diverse than memory cells. A naive or memory phenotype could not be assigned to roughly 80-97% of the proliferating CD4+ or CD8+ clones.

Material: non-Treg CD4+ T cells sorted from blood. This TCR came from a human donor in good health. V and J are TRBV30 and TRBJ1-3, with D perhaps matching TRBD1 (5 bases). CDR3 loop: CAWSADTLFTIYF. DNA of the CDR3: TGTGCCTGGAGCGCGGACACGCTGTTCACCATATATTTT.